This is a list of T cell receptor beta chains from one sample in a study of cytomegalovirus exposure and HLA in healthy donors. Clones were sequenced by immunoSEQ multiplex PCR, and TCRdb holds only the in-frame ones, with some missing. The sample comprises about 85,000 clones, approximately 80% of which are singletons, and roughly 25% rests with the top ten. The sequencing input was PBMCs. These receptor sequences come from a woman aged 45-65 years in good health and CMV-seropositive. The CDR3 runs from the conserved cysteine through the conserved F or W. The D gene is left open where the match is weak. The size of a clone is reported for some rows only, either as once, few or many, or as a class for expanded clones.

TRBJ2-2 . once TRBV5-1 TGCGCCAGCAGGACCAGCGGGACATCGAACACCGGGGAGCTGTTTTTT CASRTSGTSNTGELFF
TRBJ1-5 TRBD1 few TRBV6-6 TGTGCCAGTCGGGACAGGGGTTATGCTCTGCCCCAGCATTTT CASRDRGYALPQHF
TRBJ2-1 TRBD2 . TRBV13 TGTGCCAGCAGGGGGGGGGACAATGAGCAGTTCTTC CASRGGDNEQFF
TRBJ2-3 TRBD2 . TRBV5-1 TGCGCCAGCAGCCCAGGGACTAGCGGAGATACGCAGTATTTT CASSPGTSGDTQYF
TRBJ1-1 TRBD1 . TRBV7-9 TGTGCCAGCAGCTTCCGGGACAGGGTGGCTGAAGCTTTCTTT CASSFRDRVAEAFF
TRBJ2-1 TRBD2 few TRBV27 TGTGCCAGCAGTTTATTAAGCGGGAGAGGAGGGAATGAGCAGTTCTTC CASSLLSGRGGNEQFF
TRBJ2-2 TRBD1 . TRBV7-3 TGTTCCAGCAGCTTATTCGGACAGGGGTTGAGGGGCACCGGGGAGCTGTTTTTT CSSSLFGQGLRGTGELFF
TRBJ1-4 . . TRBV27 TGTGCCAGCAGACCGCCTGACAGCACAACTAATGAAAAACTGTTTTTT CASRPPDSTTNEKLFF
TRBJ2-2 TRBD1 . TRBV29-1 TGCAGCGCACGACAGGGGAGTTTTGGCACCGGGGAGCTGTTTTTT CSARQGSFGTGELFF
TRBJ1-3 TRBD1 . TRBV12-5 TGTGCTAGTGGTTTGGCCGGGACAGGGGCCGGAAACACCATATATTTT CASGLAGTGAGNTIYF
TRBJ1-4 TRBD1 . TRBV5-1 TGCGCCAGCAGCTTACACAGGGGCGGTGGTGAAAAACTGTTTTTT CASSLHRGGGEKLFF
TRBJ2-3 TRBD2 . TRBV19 TGTGCCAGTAGTACCCAGCGGGAGAATATAGATACGCAGTATTTT CASSTQRENIDTQYF